Given below is one TCR beta chain in context. The antigen is not known. The treatment was: oral pan-JAK inhibitor, 5-10 mg twice daily. Peripheral blood and lesional scalp punch biopsies came from alopecia areata patients. These data belong to a study of CD8+ T cells in alopecia areata. Study information: Scoring of treated patients' severity used the percentage of affected scalp area. Study-level points and caveats: Relative to mice, TCR sharing across patients was less clear, a difference possibly HLA-related.

Extraction of RNA preceded its reverse transcription into cDNA, which served as the sequencing template. Libraries were prepared by immunoSEQ multiplex PCR; TCRdb keeps only in-frame clonotypes and omits some of them. Counted here are 200,000 to 250,000 clones, less than 65% occurring once; the ten biggest clones make up around 4.2%. The CDR3 has 12 residues. Germline V CDR1 and CDR2: SGHTA, FQGNSA. The V end lost 8 bases, the J end lost 1 base, and 3 bases lay between the germline ends. The TCR originated in a human donor with alopecia areata. Sequencing used CD4+ T cells sorted from blood, obtained at week 4, from a patient treated with tofacitinib. This sequence joins TRBV7-2 and TRBJ1-6; D uncertain. Here the CDR3 reads CASGSYNSPLHF. The CDR3 DNA follows: TGTGCCAGCGGGTCCTATAATTCACCCCTCCACTTT. Full variable domain (missing parts from reference TRBV7-2 and TRBJ1-6): GAGVSQSPSNKVTEKGKDVELRCDPISGHTALYWYRQSLGQGLEFLIYFQGNSAPDKSGLPSDRFSAERTGGSVSTLTIQRTQQEDSAVYLCASGSYNSPLHFGNGTRLTVT.